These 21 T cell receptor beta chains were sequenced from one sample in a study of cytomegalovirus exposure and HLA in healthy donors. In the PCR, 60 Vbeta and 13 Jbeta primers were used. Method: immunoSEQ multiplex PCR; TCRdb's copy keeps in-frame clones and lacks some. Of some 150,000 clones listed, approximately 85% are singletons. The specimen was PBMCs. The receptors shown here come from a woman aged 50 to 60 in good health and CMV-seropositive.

DNA for the CDR3: TGCGCCAGCAGCCCGTTCCTCTCAACTCAAGAGACCCAGTACTTC. This translates into CASSPFLSTQETQYF. The rearrangement uses TRBV5-1 and TRBJ2-5; D uncertain. Germline V gene lookup returns CDR1 SGHRS and CDR2 YFSETQ. V dropped 4 bases and J dropped 2 bases, with 15 bases sitting between them. This CDR3 comprises 15 residues. The full variable domain, in which reference TRBV5-1 and TRBJ2-5 provide the parts outside the CDR3, is KAGVTQTPRYLIKTRGQQVTLSCSPISGHRSVSWYQQTPGQGLQFLFEYFSETQRNKGNFPGRFSGRQFSNSRSEMNVSTLELGDSALYLCASSPFLSTQETQYFGPGTRLLVL.

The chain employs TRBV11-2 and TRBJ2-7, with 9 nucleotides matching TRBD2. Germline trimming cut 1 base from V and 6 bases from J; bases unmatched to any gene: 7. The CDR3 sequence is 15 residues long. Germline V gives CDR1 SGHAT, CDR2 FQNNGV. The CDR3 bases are TGTGCCAGCAGCTTAGGGGGGTCAGCGGGAGGCGAGCAGTACTTC. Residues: CASSLGGSAGGEQYF.

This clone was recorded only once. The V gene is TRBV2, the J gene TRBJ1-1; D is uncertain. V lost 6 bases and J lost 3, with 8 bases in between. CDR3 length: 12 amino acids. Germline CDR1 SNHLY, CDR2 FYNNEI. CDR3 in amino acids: CASRVGDTEAFF. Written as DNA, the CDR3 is TGTGCCAGCAGGGTCGGAGACACTGAAGCTTTCTTT. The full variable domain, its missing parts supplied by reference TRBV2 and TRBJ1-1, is EPEVTQTPSHQVTQMGQEVILRCVPISNHLYFYWYRQILGQKVEFLVSFYNNEISEKSEIFDDQFSVERPDGSNFTLKIRSTKLEDSAMYFCASRVGDTEAFFGQGTRLTVV.

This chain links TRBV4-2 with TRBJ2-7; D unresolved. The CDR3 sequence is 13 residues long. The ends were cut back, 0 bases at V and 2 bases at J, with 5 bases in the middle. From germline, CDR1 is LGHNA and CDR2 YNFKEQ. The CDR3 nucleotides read TGTGCCAGCAGCCAAGATATCCCCTACGAGCAGTACTTC. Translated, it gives CASSQDIPYEQYF.

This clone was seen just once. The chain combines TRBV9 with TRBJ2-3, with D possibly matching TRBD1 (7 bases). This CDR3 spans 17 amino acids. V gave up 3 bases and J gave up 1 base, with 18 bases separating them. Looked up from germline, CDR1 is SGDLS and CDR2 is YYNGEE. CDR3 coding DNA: TGTGCCAGCAGCGGACTAGGGGGCTGGGGAGGCACAGATACGCAGTATTTT. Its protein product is CASSGLGGWGGTDTQYF.

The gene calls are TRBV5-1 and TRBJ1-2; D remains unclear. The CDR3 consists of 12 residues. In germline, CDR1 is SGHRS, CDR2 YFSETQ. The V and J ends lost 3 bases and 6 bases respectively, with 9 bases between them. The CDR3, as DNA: TGCGCCAGCAGCTATCCGTCAGATGGCTACACCTTC. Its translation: CASSYPSDGYTF.

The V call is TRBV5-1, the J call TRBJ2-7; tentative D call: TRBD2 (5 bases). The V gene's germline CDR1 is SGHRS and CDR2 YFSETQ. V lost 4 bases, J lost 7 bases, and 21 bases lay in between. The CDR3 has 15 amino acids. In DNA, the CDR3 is TGCGCCAGCAGCCTCGACGGAGGCCGAGGCTTAGAGCAGTACTTC. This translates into CASSLDGGRGLEQYF.

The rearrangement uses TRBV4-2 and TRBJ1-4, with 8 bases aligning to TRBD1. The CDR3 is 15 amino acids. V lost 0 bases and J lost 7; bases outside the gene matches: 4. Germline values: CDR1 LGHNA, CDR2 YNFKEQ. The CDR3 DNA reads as TGTGCCAGCAGCCAAGAAGACAGGGGACGTGAAAAACTGTTTTTT. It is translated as CASSQEDRGREKLFF.

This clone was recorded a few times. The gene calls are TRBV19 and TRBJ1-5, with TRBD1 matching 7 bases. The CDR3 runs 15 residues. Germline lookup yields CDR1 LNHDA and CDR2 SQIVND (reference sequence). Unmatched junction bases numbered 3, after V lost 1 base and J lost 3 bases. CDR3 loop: CASSIGGTDNQPQHF. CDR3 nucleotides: TGTGCCAGTAGTATAGGAGGGACAGACAATCAGCCCCAGCATTTT.

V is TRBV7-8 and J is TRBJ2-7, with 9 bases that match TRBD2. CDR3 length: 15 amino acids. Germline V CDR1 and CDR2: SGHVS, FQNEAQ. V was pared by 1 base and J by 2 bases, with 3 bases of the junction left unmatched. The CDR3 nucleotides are TGTGCCAGCAGCTTAGATAGCGGGAGTACCTACGAGCAGTACTTC. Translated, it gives CASSLDSGSTYEQYF.

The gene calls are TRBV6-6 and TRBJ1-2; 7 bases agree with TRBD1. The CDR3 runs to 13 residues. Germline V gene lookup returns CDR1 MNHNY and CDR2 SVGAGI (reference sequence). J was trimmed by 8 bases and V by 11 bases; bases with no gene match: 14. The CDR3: CAGSYRDSLGYTF. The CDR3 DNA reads TGTGCCGGGAGCTACCGGGACAGCCTAGGCTACACCTTC.

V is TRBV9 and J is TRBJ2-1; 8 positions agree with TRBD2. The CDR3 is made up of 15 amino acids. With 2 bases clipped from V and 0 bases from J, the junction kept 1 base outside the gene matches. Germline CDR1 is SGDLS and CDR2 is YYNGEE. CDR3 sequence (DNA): TGTGCCAGCAGCGTCGGGACTAGCTCCTACAATGAGCAGTTCTTC. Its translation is CASSVGTSSYNEQFF.

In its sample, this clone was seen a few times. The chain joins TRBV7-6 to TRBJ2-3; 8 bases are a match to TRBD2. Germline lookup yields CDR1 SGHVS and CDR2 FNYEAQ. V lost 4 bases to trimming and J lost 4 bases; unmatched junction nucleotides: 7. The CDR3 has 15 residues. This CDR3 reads CASSSRPGGADTQYF. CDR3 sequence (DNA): TGTGCCAGCAGCTCCAGGCCGGGAGGGGCAGATACGCAGTATTTT.

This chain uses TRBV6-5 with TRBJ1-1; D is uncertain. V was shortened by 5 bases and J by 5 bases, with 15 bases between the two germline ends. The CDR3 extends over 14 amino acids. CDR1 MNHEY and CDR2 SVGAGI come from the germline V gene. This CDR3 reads CASSRAPGGTEAFF. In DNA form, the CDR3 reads TGTGCCAGCAGTCGAGCCCCGGGCGGGACTGAAGCTTTCTTT.

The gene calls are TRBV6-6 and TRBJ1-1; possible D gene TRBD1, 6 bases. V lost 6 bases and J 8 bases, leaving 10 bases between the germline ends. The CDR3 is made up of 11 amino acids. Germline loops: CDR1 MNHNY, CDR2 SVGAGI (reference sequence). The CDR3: CASRGGSEAFF. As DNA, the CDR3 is TGTGCCAGCAGAGGGGGTTCAGAAGCTTTCTTT.

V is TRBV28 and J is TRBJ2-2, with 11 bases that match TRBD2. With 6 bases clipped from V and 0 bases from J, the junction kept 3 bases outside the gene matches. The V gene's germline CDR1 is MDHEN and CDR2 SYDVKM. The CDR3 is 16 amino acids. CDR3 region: CASSLAGGSNTGELFF. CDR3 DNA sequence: TGTGCCAGCAGCCTAGCGGGGGGATCGAACACCGGGGAGCTGTTTTTT.

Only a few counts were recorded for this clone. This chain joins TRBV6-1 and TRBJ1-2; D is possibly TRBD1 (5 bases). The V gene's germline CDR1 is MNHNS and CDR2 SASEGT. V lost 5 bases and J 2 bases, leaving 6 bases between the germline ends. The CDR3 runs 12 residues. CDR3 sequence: CASSPGNYGYTF. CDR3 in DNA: TGTGCCAGCAGTCCAGGGAACTATGGCTACACCTTC.

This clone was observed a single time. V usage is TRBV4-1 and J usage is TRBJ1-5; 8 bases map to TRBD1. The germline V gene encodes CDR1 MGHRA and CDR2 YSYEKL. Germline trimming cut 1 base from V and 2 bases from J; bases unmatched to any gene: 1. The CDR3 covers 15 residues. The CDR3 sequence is CASSQAGGRNQPQHF. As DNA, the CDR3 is TGCGCCAGCAGCCAAGCAGGGGGCCGCAATCAGCCCCAGCATTTT.

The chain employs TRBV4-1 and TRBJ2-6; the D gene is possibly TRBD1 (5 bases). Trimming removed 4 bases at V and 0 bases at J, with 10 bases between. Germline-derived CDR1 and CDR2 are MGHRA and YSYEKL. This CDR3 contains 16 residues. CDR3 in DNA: TGCGCCAGCAGCCCAGGACACTCCTCTGGGGCCAACGTCCTGACTTTC. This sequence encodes CASSPGHSSGANVLTF.

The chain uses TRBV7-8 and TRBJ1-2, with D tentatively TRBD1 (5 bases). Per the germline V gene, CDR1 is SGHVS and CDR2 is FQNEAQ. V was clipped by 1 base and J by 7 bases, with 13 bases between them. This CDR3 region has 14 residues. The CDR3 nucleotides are TGTGCCAGCAGCTTAGAGTCGGGGGTCTTTGGCTACACCTTC. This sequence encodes CASSLESGVFGYTF.

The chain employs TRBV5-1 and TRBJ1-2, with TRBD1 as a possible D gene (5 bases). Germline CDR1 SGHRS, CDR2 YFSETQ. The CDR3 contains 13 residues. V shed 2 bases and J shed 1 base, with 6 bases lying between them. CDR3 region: CASSFDSNYGYTF. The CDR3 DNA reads TGCGCCAGCAGCTTCGACAGTAACTATGGCTACACCTTC.